This TCR beta chain came from a study of T cell clones after liver transplantation. TCRdb's copy holds only in-frame clones and misses some; the assay was immunoSEQ multiplex PCR. The sample has tens of thousands of clones, around four fifths seen once; the top ten hold approximately 0.47%. Germline loops: CDR1 SQVTM, CDR2 ANQGSEA. This CDR3 region has 17 residues. V shed 1 base and J shed 2 bases, with 18 bases lying between them. The input for sequencing was CD4+ T cells from blood, taken 45 to 47 months after liver transplant. The chain carries TRBV29-1 and TRBJ2-4, with a tentative D call TRBD2 (5 bases). This clonotype was sampled from a human patient who received a liver transplant. Some T cells may be transferred from the graft donor. For the CDR3, the DNA is TGCAGCGTTGAAGCCAGAAACTTCGGGGTCCCCAAAAACATTCAGTACTTC. Its translation is CSVEARNFGVPKNIQYF.